Presented here are 11 T cell receptor beta chains from one specimen sequenced in a study of human T cells and chemical hapten exposure. Time point: pre-sensitization, week 0. Treatment indicated: therapeutic diphenylcyclopropenone sensitization with weekly scalp DPC. TCRdb reanalysed the RACE reads using MiXCR and keeps one entry per CDR3 protein. The sample carries 95,000 to 150,000 distinct CDR3 sequences, around an eighth recorded once. Material: whole blood, obtained in connection with sensitization to the hapten diphenylcyclopropenone (DPC). Receptors originate from a woman younger than 35 with alopecia areata. Some clones in this sample may be carry-over from other donors' samples.

V and J are TRBV18 and TRBJ2-7, with D uncertain. Germline lookup yields CDR1 KGHSH and CDR2 LQKENI. V lost 8 bases and J 4 bases, leaving 15 bases between the germline ends. The CDR3 loop spans 13 amino acids. The CDR3 loop is CASSTTGRYEQYF. The CDR3 nucleotides are TGTGCCAGCAGTACCACGGGCAGATACGAGCAGTACTTC.

The V and J genes are TRBV20-1 and TRBJ1-2; D unclear. The CDR3 is made up of 13 amino acids. Germline V gives CDR1 DFQATT, CDR2 SNEGSKA (reference sequence). V was cut by 3 bases and J by 4 bases, with 12 bases left in between. Here the CDR3 reads CSASVVNLYGYTF. Here the CDR3 DNA reads TGCAGTGCTAGCGTAGTGAACCTCTATGGCTACACCTTC.

This clonotype appeared a few times. The chain carries TRBV5-1 and TRBJ2-3; 7 positions match TRBD2. CDR1 is SGHRS, CDR2 YFSETQ, per germline. J was trimmed by 3 bases and V by 4 bases; bases with no gene match: 11. The CDR3 runs 16 residues. CDR3 amino acids: CASSPEPRGYTDTQYF. The CDR3 DNA is TGCGCCAGCAGCCCCGAACCGCGGGGGTATACAGATACGCAGTATTTT.

The rearrangement links TRBV7-2 to TRBJ2-7; D is ambiguous. Germline V gives CDR1 SGHTA, CDR2 FQGNSA. V was clipped by 1 base and J by 2 bases, with 9 bases between them. The CDR3 contains 14 residues. The CDR3 DNA sequence: TGTGCCAGCAGCTTAGGTGGGCAGCCCTACGAGCAGTACTTC. It yields the protein CASSLGGQPYEQYF.

This clonotype was seen a few times. This chain uses TRBV29-1 with TRBJ1-1; no clear D gene. The ends were cut back, 4 bases at V and 1 base at J, with 13 bases in the middle. CDR3 length: 14 amino acids. Germline assignment: CDR1 SQVTM and CDR2 ANQGSEA. This CDR3 is CSVGVTSRNTEAFF. The CDR3 bases are TGCAGCGTTGGTGTTACAAGCCGGAACACTGAAGCTTTCTTT.

This clonotype was observed many times. The V call is TRBV12-5, the J call TRBJ1-4; D call uncertain. This CDR3 has 14 residues. Germline V CDR1 and CDR2: LGHNT, FRNRAP. The V end was cut by 5 bases, the J end by 5 bases, with 12 bases between. The CDR3 sequence: CASGPGRNNEKLFF. The CDR3 DNA follows: TGTGCTAGTGGTCCCGGACGGAACAATGAAAAACTGTTTTTT.

The CDR3 DNA reads TGCAGTGCTAGATCGACTTCCTATGGCTACACCTTC. Its translation is CSARSTSYGYTF. The chain employs TRBV20-1 and TRBJ1-2; D gene uncertain. The germline CDR1 and CDR2 sequences are DFQATT and SNEGSKA (reference sequence). The V end lost 2 bases, the J end lost 4 bases, and 8 bases lay between the germline ends. The CDR3 contains 12 residues.

The chain is built from TRBV5-1 and TRBJ2-7, with D unresolved. V gave up 0 bases and J gave up 5 bases, with 9 bases separating them. The germline V gene encodes CDR1 SGHRS and CDR2 YFSETQ. This CDR3 is built from 13 residues. The CDR3 reads CASSLAVVNEQYF. CDR3 nucleotides: TGCGCCAGCAGCTTGGCCGTGGTCAACGAGCAGTACTTC.

The V gene is TRBV19, the J gene TRBJ1-5, with TRBD1 matching over 7 bases. V trimming: 4 bases; J trimming: 2 bases; junction bases outside the gene matches: 5. Germline CDR1 and CDR2: LNHDA and SQIVND (reference sequence). CDR3 size: 15 residues. CDR3 in DNA: TGTGCCAGTAGTACCCTTGGGACAGGCAATCAGCCCCAGCATTTT. Residues: CASSTLGTGNQPQHF.

This clonotype occurred a few times. The J gene is TRBJ1-2, the V gene TRBV24-1; maybe TRBD1 (5 bases). The V and J ends lost 6 bases and 8 bases respectively, with 9 bases between them. Germline CDR1 reads KGHDR; CDR2 reads SFDVKD. The CDR3 loop spans 11 amino acids. The CDR3 DNA sequence: TGTGCCACCAGTACAGGATCGGGCTACACCTTC. Translation gives CATSTGSGYTF.

J is TRBJ2-3 and V is TRBV5-1; 11 nucleotides match TRBD1. This CDR3 has 15 residues. The germline gives CDR1 SGHRS, CDR2 YFSETQ. V lost 5 bases and J lost 6; bases outside the gene matches: 8. CDR3 sequence: CASRNRDRGLDTQYF. The CDR3 coding sequence is TGCGCCAGCAGAAACCGGGACAGGGGGTTGGATACGCAGTATTTT.